This TCR beta chain was documented in a study of T cells in Graves' hyperthyroidism and ophthalmopathy (dated by TCRdb to about 2019). About the full investigation: Peripheral blood samples were taken at the time of initial diagnosis, prior to any treatment. The paper reports TCR Vbeta CDR3 sequencing of roughly 140 peripheral blood samples: approximately 41 ophthalmopathy, over 70 hyperthyroidism and 17 progressor patients. TCR V-J signatures able to tell the groups apart were searched for in a discovery cohort of around 95 patients, of whom more than 40 had Graves' ophthalmopathy and around 58 had stable Graves' hyperthyroidism. The study also compared thyroid tissue and blood T-cell repertoires from a handful of Graves' hyperthyroidism patients. The 100 discovery patients were divided at random into training and test sets in a 7:3 ratio. After blood sampling, hyperthyroidism patients were treated with methimazole at a starting dose of 30 mg daily, and ophthalmopathy patients were treated with high-dose intravenous methylprednisolone. Prospective prediction of ophthalmopathy was tested in an independent validation cohort consisting of roughly 19 hyperthyroidism patients and some 16 patients who later progressed to ophthalmopathy.

Amplification of TCR beta CDR3 regions was carried out from RNA transcripts. The first round of RT-PCR for the TCR CDR3 was performed with the HTBI primer set and the Qiagen OneStep RT-PCR kit. Libraries were constructed in a second round of multiplex PCR, after which size selection and purification were carried out. Paired-end sequencing of the libraries was performed with 100 bp reads on an Illumina HiSeq2000. Processing in the source paper ran as follows. Raw data were processed with SOAPnuke, discarding reads with adapters, uncalled bases, mean Phred below 15, or no exact constant-primer or identifier match. High-quality paired reads were merged using COPE v1.2.5, and each unique nucleotide sequence was defined as a clonotype. MiTCR v1.1 was used to align the clonotypes against IMGT TRBV, TRBD and TRBJ reference segments. The analysis included only V-J combinations with a frequency above 0.0001, which together covered 99% to 99.2% of the repertoires. A TCS score was defined as the ratio of F50 (clonal expansion) to E x V (chaos), with BLOSUM62-based TCRdist applied between CDR3 peptides within each V-J. Welch's t-statistics and random forest reduced roughly 500 V-J features to 13, which were used in a naive Bayes classifier (R e1071). TCRdb trimmed the raw reads at Q25, called clones with MiXCR and kept productive beta chains. A single entry per CDR3 protein holds the most common genes and DNA from its merged rows. These V and J calls rely on TCRdb rather than the paper's analysis. The sample table records some 270,000 distinct CDR3 sequences; approximately 12% of these occur just once. Approximately 8.6% of the sample rests with the top ten.

Hyperthyroidism patients were aged 18 to 65 years and newly diagnosed, with disease duration of less than 2 months. Exclusion was applied to patients with uncontrolled infections, other autoimmune diseases, pregnancy or lactation. Diagnoses relied on clinical symptoms, serum thyroxine and TRAb, thyroid ultrasound and orbital computed tomography. For progressor patients, blood was drawn at the first diagnosis of hyperthyroidism, before any ophthalmopathy symptoms had appeared. Ficoll-Paque density gradient centrifugation was used to isolate PBMCs from approximately 10 ml of fresh peripheral blood. Patients classed as progressors first received a Graves' hyperthyroidism diagnosis and then went on to develop ophthalmopathy during follow-up. Total RNA was extracted using Trizol reagent, and RNA quality was assessed on an Agilent 2100 Bioanalyzer. The CDR3 runs 13 amino acids, cysteine and phenylalanine included. Of the read, only the CDR3 DNA is kept; its 39 bases are in frame from base 1. For CDR1 and CDR2, the germline V gene (reference sequence) lists PRHDT and FYEKMQ. V is clipped by 3 bases and J by 1 base, and the sequence between their germline boundaries is 7 bases long.

This clonotype was detected many times. Its antigen remains unidentified. The record has no base qualities; no much larger clone is one base away. General study outcomes and caveats: Most expanded thyroid clonotypes (frequency above 0.001) were also detected in blood, a finding suggesting that blood repertoires may reflect thyroid immune responses. In cross-validation, a model built on a 13 V-J signature told ophthalmopathy apart from stable hyperthyroidism with 87.88% sensitivity and approximately 81% specificity, and in testing the same model reached 80%/75%. Sample size was not statistically predetermined, and blinding of investigators to group allocation was not performed. In validation, progression to ophthalmopathy was predicted by the model with 55% to 71% sensitivity and 72.22% specificity, a median of about 6.8 months before onset.

The origin of this receptor is a young woman with Graves' hyperthyroidism that later progressed to Graves' ophthalmopathy. Specimen: blood. Rearrangement joined TRBV13 to TRBJ2-7; there is no confident call for the D gene. Here is the DNA: TGTGCCAGCAGCTTCACGAAGTCCTACGAGCAGTACTTC. Protein translation: CASSFTKSYEQYF. The variable domain in full, with residues beyond the CDR3 obtained from the reference TRBV13 and TRBJ2-7 genes, is AAGVIQSPRHLIKEKRETATLKCYPIPRHDTVYWYQQGPGQDPQFLISFYEKMQSDKGSIPDRFSAQQFSDYHSELNMSSLELGDSALYFCASSFTKSYEQYFGPGTRLTVT.